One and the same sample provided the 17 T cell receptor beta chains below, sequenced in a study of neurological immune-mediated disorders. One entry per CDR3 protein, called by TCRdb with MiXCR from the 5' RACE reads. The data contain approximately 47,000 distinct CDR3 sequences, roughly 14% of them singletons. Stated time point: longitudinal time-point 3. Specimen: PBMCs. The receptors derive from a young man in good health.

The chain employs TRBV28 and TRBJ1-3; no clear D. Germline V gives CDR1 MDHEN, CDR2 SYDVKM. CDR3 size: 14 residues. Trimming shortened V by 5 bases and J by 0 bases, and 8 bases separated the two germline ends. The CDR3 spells CASSPAPSGNTIYF. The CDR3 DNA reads TGTGCCAGCAGTCCGGCCCCCTCTGGAAACACCATATATTTT.

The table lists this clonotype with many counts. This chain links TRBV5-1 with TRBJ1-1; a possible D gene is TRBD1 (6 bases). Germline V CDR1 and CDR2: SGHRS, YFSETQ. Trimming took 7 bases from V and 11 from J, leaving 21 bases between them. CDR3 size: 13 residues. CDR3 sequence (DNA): TGCGCCAGCGGACAAGGGACAACAAGGGAGGCTTTCTTT. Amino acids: CASGQGTTREAFF.

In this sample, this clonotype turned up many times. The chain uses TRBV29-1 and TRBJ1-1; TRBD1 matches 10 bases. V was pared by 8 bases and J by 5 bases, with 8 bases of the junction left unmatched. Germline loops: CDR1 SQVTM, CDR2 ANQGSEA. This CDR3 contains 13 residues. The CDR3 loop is CSTGQGLGTEAFF. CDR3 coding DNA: TGCAGCACGGGACAGGGGCTTGGTACTGAAGCTTTCTTT.

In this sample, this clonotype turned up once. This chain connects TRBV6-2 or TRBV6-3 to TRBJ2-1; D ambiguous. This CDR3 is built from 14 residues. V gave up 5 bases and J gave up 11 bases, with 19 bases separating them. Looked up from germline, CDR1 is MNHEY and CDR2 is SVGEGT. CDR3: CASSHGISVPKQFF. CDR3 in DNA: TGTGCCAGCAGTCACGGTATATCGGTCCCCAAGCAGTTCTTC.

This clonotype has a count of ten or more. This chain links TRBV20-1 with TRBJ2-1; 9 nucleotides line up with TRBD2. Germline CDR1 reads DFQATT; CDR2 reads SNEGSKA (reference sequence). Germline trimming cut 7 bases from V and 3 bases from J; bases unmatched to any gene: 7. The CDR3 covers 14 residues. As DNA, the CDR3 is TGCAGTGGAGGGGGAGCGGGAGGCTACAATGAGCAGTTCTTC. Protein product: CSGGGAGGYNEQFF.

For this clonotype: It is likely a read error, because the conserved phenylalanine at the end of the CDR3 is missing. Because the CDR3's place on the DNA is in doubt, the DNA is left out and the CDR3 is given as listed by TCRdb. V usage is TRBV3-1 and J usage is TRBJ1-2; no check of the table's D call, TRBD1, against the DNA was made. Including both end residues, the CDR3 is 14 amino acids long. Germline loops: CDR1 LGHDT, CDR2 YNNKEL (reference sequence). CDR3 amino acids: CASREQGGNYGYTL.

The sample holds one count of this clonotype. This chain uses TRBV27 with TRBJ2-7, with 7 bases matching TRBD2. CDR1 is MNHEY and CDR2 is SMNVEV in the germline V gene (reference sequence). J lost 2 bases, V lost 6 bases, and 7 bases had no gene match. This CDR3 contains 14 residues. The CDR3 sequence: CASSYLADPYEQYF. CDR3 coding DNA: TGTGCCAGCAGCTATCTAGCGGACCCCTACGAGCAGTACTTC.

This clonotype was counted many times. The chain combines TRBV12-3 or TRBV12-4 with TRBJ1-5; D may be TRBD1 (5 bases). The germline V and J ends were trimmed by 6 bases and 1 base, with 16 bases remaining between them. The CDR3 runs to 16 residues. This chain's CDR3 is CASSEYGGASNQPQHF. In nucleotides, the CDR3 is TGTGCCAGCAGCGAATATGGGGGTGCGAGCAATCAGCCCCAGCATTTT.

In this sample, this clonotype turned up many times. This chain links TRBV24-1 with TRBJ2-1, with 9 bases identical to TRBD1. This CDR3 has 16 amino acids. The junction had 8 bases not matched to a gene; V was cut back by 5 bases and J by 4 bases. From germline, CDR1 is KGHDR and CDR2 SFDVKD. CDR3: CATSALGGQGYNEQFF. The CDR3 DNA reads TGTGCCACCAGTGCCCTAGGCGGACAGGGGTACAATGAGCAGTTCTTC.

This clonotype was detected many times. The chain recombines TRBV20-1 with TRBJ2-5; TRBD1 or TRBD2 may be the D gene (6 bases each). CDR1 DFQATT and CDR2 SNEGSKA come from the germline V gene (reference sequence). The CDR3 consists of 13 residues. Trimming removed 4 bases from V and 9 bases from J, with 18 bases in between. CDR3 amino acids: CSATSHGGGAQYF. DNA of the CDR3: TGCAGTGCTACTTCCCATGGGGGCGGGGCCCAGTACTTC.

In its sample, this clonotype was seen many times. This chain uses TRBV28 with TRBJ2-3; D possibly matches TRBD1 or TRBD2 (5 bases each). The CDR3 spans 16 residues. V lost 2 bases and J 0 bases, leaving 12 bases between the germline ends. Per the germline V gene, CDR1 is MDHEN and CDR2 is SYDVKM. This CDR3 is CASSLKEDTSTDTQYF. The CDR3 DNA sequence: TGTGCCAGCAGTTTAAAGGAGGACACCAGCACAGATACGCAGTATTTT.

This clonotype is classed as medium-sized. The CDR3 spells CASSFGVSGGYNEQFF. The CDR3 coding sequence is TGCGCCAGCAGCTTTGGTGTTAGCGGGGGCTACAATGAGCAGTTCTTC. J is TRBJ2-1 and V is TRBV5-1, with 9 bases that match TRBD2. Germline CDR1 reads SGHRS; CDR2 reads YFSETQ. CDR3 length: 16 amino acids. V lost 2 bases to trimming and J lost 3 bases; unmatched junction nucleotides: 6.

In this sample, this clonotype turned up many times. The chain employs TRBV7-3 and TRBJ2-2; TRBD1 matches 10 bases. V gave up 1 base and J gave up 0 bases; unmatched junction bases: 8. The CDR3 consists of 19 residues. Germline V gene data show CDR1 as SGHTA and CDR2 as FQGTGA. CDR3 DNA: TGTGCCAGCAGCTTAAAGCCGGGACAGGGGTTTGCGAACACCGGGGAGCTGTTTTTT. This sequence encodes CASSLKPGQGFANTGELFF. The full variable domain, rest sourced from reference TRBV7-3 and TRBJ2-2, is GAGVSQTPSNKVTEKGKYVELRCDPISGHTALYWYRQSLGQGPEFLIYFQGTGAADDSGLPNDRFFAVRPEGSVSTLKIQRTERGDSAVYLCASSLKPGQGFANTGELFFGEGSRLTVL.

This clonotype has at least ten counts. CDR3 loop: CASSLRGSDQETQYF. CDR3 nucleotide sequence: TGTGCCAGCAGCTTGCGAGGGAGCGATCAAGAGACCCAGTACTTC. This sequence joins TRBV7-7 and TRBJ2-5, with a weak D call TRBD2 (5 bases). Germline V gene sequence: CDR1 SSHAT, CDR2 FNYEAQ (reference sequence). V was clipped by 3 bases and J by 2 bases, with 13 bases between them. The CDR3 consists of 15 residues.

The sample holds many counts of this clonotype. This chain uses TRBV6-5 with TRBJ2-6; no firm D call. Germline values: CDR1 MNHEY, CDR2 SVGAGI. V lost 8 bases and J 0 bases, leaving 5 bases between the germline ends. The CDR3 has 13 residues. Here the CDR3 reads CASSYSGANVLTF. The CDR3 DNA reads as TGTGCCAGCTCTTACTCTGGGGCCAACGTCCTGACTTTC.

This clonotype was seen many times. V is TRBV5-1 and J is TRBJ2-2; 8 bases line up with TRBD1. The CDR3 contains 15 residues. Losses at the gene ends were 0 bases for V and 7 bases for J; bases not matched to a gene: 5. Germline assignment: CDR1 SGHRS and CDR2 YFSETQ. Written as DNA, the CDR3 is TGCGCCAGCAGCTTGGAACCAGGGGGCATCGGGGAGCTGTTTTTT. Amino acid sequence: CASSLEPGGIGELFF.

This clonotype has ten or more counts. CDR3 sequence (DNA): TGTGCCAGCAGCTTAGGCGCTATCACAGATACGCAGTATTTT. Translated, it gives CASSLGAITDTQYF. The rearrangement joins TRBV7-2 to TRBJ2-3; D remains ambiguous. Trimming cost V 1 base and J 2 bases, with 7 bases left between them. The CDR3 runs 14 residues. Germline CDR1 reads SGHTA; CDR2 reads FQGNSA.